This T cell receptor (beta chain) originates from a study of metastatic and nonmetastatic thyroid tumors. About the study: The study looked at repertoires side by side in blood and in tumor or nodule tissue from malignant and benign thyroid patients. The study's findings and limits: A significant increase in TCR beta diversity was reportedly seen in malignant thyroid tumors relative to benign nodules, in blood and tumor.

Authors' analysis steps: Using the CDR3 differences seen across clinicopathological groups, the authors built a distant-metastasis classifier for papillary thyroid cancer, which was meant to discriminate distant-metastatic patients. TCRdb re-processed the PCR reads through MiXCR. The authors' filters were not applied to this entry. The sample lists fewer than 30,000 clones; 20% were seen once. There are many counts of this clone. Its antigen is as yet unknown. No treatment had been given to any patient before thyroid surgery. Sequencing was performed on blood. This clonotype was sampled from a male donor with papillary thyroid cancer or a benign thyroid nodule (not recorded which). Some clones in this sample may be carry-over from other donors' samples.

The CDR3 region has the DNA TGTGCCAGCAGTCCGGACAGGGTGGATCAGCCCCAGCATTTT. Its translation is CASSPDRVDQPQHF. The V call is TRBV12-3 or TRBV12-4, the J call TRBJ1-5, with 8 bases fitting TRBD1. The V segment lost 5 bases and the J segment 5 bases; nucleotides outside the gene matches: 5. This CDR3 has 14 residues.